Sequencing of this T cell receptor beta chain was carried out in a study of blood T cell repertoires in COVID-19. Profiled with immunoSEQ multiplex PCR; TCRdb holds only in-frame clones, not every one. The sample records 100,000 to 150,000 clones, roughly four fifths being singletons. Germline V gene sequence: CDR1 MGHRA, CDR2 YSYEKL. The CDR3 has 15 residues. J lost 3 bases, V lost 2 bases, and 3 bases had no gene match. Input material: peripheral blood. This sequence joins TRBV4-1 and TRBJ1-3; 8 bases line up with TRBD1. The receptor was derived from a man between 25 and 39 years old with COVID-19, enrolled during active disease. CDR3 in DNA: TGCGCCAGCAGCCAACTCAGGGGGCTTGGAAACACCATATATTTT. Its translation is CASSQLRGLGNTIYF.